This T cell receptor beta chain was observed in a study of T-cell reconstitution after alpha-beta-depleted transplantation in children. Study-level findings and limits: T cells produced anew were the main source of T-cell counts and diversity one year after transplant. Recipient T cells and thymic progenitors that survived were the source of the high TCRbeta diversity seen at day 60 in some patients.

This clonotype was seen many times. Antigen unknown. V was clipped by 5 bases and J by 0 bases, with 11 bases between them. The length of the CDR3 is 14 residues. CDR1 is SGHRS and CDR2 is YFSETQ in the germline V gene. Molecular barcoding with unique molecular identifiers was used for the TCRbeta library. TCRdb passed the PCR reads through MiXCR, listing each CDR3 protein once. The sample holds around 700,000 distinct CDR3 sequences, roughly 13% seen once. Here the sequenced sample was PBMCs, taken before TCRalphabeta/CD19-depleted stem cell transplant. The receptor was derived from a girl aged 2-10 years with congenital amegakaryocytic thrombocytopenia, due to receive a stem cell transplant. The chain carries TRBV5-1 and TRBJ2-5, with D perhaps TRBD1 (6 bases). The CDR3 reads CASRTTGNQETQYF. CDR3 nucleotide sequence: TGCGCCAGCAGAACCACAGGGAACCAAGAGACCCAGTACTTC.